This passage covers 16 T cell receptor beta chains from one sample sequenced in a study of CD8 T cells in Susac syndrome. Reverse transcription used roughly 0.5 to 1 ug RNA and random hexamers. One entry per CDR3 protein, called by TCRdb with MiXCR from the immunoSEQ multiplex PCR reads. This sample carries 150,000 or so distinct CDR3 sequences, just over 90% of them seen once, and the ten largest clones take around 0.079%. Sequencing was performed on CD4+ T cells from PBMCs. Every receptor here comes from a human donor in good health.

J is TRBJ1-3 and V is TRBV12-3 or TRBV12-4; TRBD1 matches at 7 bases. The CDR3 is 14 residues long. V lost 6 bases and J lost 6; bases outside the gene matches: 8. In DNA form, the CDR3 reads TGTGCCAGCAGCGACAGGGAAGCTGAAAACACCATATATTTT. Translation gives CASSDREAENTIYF.

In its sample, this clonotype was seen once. The CDR3 sequence is CASSLYGGDTYEQYF. The DNA for the CDR3 is TGCGCCAGCAGCTTGTACGGGGGCGATACCTACGAGCAGTACTTC. The rearrangement uses TRBV5-1 and TRBJ2-7; TRBD1 or TRBD2 may be the D gene (6 bases each). Trimming shortened V by 1 base and J by 2 bases, and 13 bases separated the two germline ends. The CDR3 is 15 amino acids. In germline, CDR1 is SGHRS, CDR2 YFSETQ. Full variable domain (rest looked up from reference TRBV5-1 and TRBJ2-7): KAGVTQTPRYLIKTRGQQVTLSCSPISGHRSVSWYQQTPGQGLQFLFEYFSETQRNKGNFPGRFSGRQFSNSRSEMNVSTLELGDSALYLCASSLYGGDTYEQYFGPGTRLTVT.

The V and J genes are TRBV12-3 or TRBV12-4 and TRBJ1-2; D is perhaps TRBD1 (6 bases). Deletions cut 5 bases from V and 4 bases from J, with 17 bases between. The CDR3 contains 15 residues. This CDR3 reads CASSQRTDPAYGYTF. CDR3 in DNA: TGTGCCAGCAGTCAAAGGACAGACCCAGCCTATGGCTACACCTTC.

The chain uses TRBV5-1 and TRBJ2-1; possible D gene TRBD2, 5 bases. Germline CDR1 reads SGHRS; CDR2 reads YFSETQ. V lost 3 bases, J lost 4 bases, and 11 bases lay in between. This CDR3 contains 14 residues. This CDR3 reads CASSSNGIYNEQFF. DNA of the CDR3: TGCGCCAGCAGCTCGAACGGGATATACAATGAGCAGTTCTTC.

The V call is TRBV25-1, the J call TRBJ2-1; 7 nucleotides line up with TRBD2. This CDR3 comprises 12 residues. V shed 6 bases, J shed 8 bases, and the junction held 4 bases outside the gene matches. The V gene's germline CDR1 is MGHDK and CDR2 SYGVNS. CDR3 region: CASRGGTYEQFF. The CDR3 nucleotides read TGTGCCAGCAGGGGAGGGACGTATGAGCAGTTCTTC.

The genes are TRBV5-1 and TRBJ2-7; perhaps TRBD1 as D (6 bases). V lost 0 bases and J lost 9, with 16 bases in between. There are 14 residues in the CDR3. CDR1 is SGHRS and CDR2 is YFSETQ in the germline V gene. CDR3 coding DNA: TGCGCCAGCAGCTTGGAAGGGGGTAGATCTCGGCAGTACTTC. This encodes CASSLEGGRSRQYF. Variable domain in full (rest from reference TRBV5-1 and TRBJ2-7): KAGVTQTPRYLIKTRGQQVTLSCSPISGHRSVSWYQQTPGQGLQFLFEYFSETQRNKGNFPGRFSGRQFSNSRSEMNVSTLELGDSALYLCASSLEGGRSRQYFGPGTRLTVT.

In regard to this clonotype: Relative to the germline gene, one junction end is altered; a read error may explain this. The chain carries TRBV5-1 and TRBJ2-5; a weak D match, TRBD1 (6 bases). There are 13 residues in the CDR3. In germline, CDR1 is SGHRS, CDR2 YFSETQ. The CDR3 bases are TGCGCCAGCACCTTGACAGGCCAAGAGACCCAGTACTTC. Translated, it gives CASTLTGQETQYF.

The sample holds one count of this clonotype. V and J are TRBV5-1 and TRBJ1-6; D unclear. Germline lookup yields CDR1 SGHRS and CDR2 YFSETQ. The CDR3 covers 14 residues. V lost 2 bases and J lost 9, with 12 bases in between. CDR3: CASSFISPGSPLHF. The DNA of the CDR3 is TGCGCCAGCAGCTTTATTTCTCCGGGTTCACCCCTCCACTTT.

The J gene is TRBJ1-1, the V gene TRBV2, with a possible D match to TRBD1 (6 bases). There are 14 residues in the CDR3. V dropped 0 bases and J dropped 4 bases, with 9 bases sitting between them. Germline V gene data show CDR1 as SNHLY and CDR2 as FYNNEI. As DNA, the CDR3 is TGTGCCAGCAGTGAAGCAGGGGGTCCCACTGAAGCTTTCTTT. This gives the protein CASSEAGGPTEAFF.

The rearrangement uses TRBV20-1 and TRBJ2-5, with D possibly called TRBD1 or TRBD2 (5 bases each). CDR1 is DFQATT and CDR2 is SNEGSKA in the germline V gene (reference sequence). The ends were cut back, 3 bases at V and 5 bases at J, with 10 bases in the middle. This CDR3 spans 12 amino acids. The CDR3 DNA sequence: TGCAGTGCTAGTGAGGGGCTGGAGACCCAGTACTTC. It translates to CSASEGLETQYF.

CDR3 nucleotide sequence: TGTGCCAGCAGCTTAGGTCACACTTATAATTCACCCCTCCACTTT. It encodes CASSLGHTYNSPLHF. The chain joins TRBV7-2 to TRBJ1-6; unclear D gene. The V end lost 1 base, the J end lost 4 bases, and 8 bases lay between the germline ends. In germline, CDR1 is SGHTA, CDR2 FQGNSA. The CDR3 sequence is 15 residues long. Drawing the rest from reference TRBV7-2 and TRBJ1-6, the complete variable domain is GAGVSQSPSNKVTEKGKDVELRCDPISGHTALYWYRQSLGQGLEFLIYFQGNSAPDKSGLPSDRFSAERTGGSVSTLTIQRTQQEDSAVYLCASSLGHTYNSPLHFGNGTRLTVT.

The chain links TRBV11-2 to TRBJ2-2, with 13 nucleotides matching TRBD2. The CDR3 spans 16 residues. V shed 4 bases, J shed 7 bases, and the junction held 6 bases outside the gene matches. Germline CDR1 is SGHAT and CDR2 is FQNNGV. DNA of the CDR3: TGTGCCAGCAGCTCAACTAGCGGGAGGGGGTACGGGGAGCTGTTTTTT. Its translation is CASSSTSGRGYGELFF.

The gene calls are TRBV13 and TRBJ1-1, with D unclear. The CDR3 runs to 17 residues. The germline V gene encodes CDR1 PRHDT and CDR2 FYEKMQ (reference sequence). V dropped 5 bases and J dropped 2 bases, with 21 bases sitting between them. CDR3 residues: CASSRDWRGFRNTEAFF. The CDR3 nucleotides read TGTGCCAGCAGCAGGGATTGGCGAGGGTTCCGTAACACTGAAGCTTTCTTT.

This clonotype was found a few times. The CDR3: CASSQDREDIQYF. As DNA, the CDR3 is TGTGCCAGCAGCCAAGACCGGGAGGACATTCAGTACTTC. The chain couples TRBV3-1 to TRBJ2-4, with 7 nucleotides matching TRBD2. CDR3 length: 13 amino acids. The germline V gene has CDR1 LGHDT and CDR2 YNNKEL (reference sequence). With 0 bases clipped from V and 8 bases from J, the junction kept 1 base outside the gene matches.

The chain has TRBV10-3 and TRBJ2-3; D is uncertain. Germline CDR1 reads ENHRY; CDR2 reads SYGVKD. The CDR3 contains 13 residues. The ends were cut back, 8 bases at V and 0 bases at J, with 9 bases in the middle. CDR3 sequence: CAIGTSSTDTQYF. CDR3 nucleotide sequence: TGTGCCATCGGAACCTCTAGCACAGATACGCAGTATTTT.

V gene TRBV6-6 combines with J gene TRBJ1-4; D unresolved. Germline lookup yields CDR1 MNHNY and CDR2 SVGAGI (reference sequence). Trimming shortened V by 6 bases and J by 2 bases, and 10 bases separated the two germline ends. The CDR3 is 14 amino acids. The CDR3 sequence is CASRPTATNEKLFF. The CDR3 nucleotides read TGTGCCAGCAGACCGACCGCGACTAATGAAAAACTGTTTTTT.